Listed below are T cell receptor beta chains from one sample, sequenced in a study of technical replicates of blood from a few donors. The repertoire was sequenced with immunoSEQ multiplex PCR; TCRdb's copy has only in-frame clones and lacks some. The profile shows approximately 87,000 clones, more than 85% of them singletons. Sequencing used T cells isolated from PBMCs. Receptor source: a human donor in good health. Some clones in this sample may be carry-over from other donors' samples. CDR3s leave out the opening cysteine and the closing phenylalanine or tryptophan. Each record gives: D gene, J gene, CDR3 length, V gene, CDR3 protein. The D gene is left open where the match is weak.

>.|TRBJ2-5|12|TRBV7-9
ASSEVGAAETQY
>TRBD1|TRBJ2-2|14|TRBV29-1
SVEYPQLQGFGELF
>.|TRBJ2-7|11|TRBV7-2
ASSLAHPGEQY
>TRBD1|TRBJ1-5|13|TRBV6-5
ASSSAPTGNQPQH
>.|TRBJ1-3|11|TRBV6-5
ASSYRSGNTIY
>.|TRBJ1-1|12|TRBV5-4
ASSLIGFGTEAF
>TRBD2|TRBJ2-3|12|TRBV7-9
ASSSSGSTDTQY
>TRBD2|TRBJ2-7|12|TRBV6-1
ASSEGLFGRHQY
>.|TRBJ2-1|13|TRBV5-1
ASSLEGVRYNEQF
>TRBD1|TRBJ2-7|13|TRBV4-3
ASSQVWDRSYEQY
>.|TRBJ2-1|11|TRBV16
ASSFTIYNEQF
>.|TRBJ1-5|11|TRBV7-8
ASSLYINQPQH